One and the same sample provided the 30 T cell receptor beta chains below, sequenced in a study of blood T cells in healthy people across ages. A second PCR of 7 to 11 cycles used a sample-barcoded 5' primer and a J-beta primer mix. From the 5' RACE reads, TCRdb called clonotypes with MiXCR, one entry per CDR3 protein. The sample contains just over 1 million distinct CDR3 sequences, 45% of which appear only once. The sequencing input was blood. These receptors originate from a woman aged 55-70 years in good health.

This clonotype was observed a few times. This chain connects TRBV20-1 to TRBJ2-7; the match to TRBD1 covers 8 bases. CDR3 length: 14 residues. The V segment lost 0 bases and the J segment 3 bases; nucleotides outside the gene matches: 4. Germline V gene data show CDR1 as DFQATT and CDR2 as SNEGSKA (reference sequence). As DNA, the CDR3 is TGCAGTGCTAGAGATCTAACAGGGGGCTACGAGCAGTACTTC. Its translation: CSARDLTGGYEQYF.

The chain couples TRBV5-1 to TRBJ2-7; TRBD2 aligns across 11 bases. This CDR3 has 18 amino acids. V lost 2 bases to trimming and J lost 2 bases; unmatched junction nucleotides: 12. Germline CDR1 and CDR2: SGHRS and YFSETQ. The DNA of the CDR3 is TGCGCCAGCAGCTTTACAGGGGTACCGGGACTAGCGGCCTACGAGCAGTACTTC. This sequence encodes CASSFTGVPGLAAYEQYF.

The V and J genes are TRBV9 and TRBJ2-3, with 10 positions matching TRBD1. The germline V gene encodes CDR1 SGDLS and CDR2 YYNGEE. The V segment lost 4 bases and the J segment 2 bases; nucleotides outside the gene matches: 10. This CDR3 spans 17 amino acids. The CDR3 DNA reads as TGTGCCAGCAGCAACCCCAGGACAGGGGGGTACACAGATACGCAGTATTTT. It is translated as CASSNPRTGGYTDTQYF.

The V gene is TRBV15, the J gene TRBJ2-1; D possibly uses TRBD1 or TRBD2 (5 bases each). The CDR3 has 14 amino acids. Germline lookup yields CDR1 LNHNV and CDR2 YYDKDF (reference sequence). Trimming took 2 bases from V and 6 from J, leaving 11 bases between them. CDR3 sequence reads: CATSRFGTLNEQFF. The CDR3 DNA sequence: TGTGCCACCAGCAGATTTGGGACGCTCAATGAGCAGTTCTTC.

The chain carries TRBV7-9 and TRBJ2-1; 8 bases agree with TRBD2. The length of the CDR3 is 14 residues. The V gene end was trimmed by 7 bases and the J gene end by 7 bases; junction bases not matched to a gene: 9. The germline V gene encodes CDR1 SEHNR and CDR2 FQNEAQ (reference sequence). CDR3: CASNTGGGRNEQFF. CDR3 coding DNA: TGTGCCAGCAACACCGGCGGGGGGAGGAATGAGCAGTTCTTC.

This clonotype was picked up a small number of times. V gene TRBV15 combines with J gene TRBJ2-3; 14 bases agree with TRBD2. CDR1 is LNHNV and CDR2 is YYDKDF in the germline V gene (reference sequence). With 4 bases clipped from V and 4 bases from J, the junction kept 4 bases outside the gene matches. The CDR3 loop spans 16 amino acids. The CDR3 coding sequence is TGTGCCACCAGCACGGGACTAGCGGGAGTCGCAGATACGCAGTATTTT. Encoded protein: CATSTGLAGVADTQYF. Together with reference TRBV15 and TRBJ2-3, the CDR3 gives the full variable domain: DAMVIQNPRYQVTQFGKPVTLSCSQTLNHNVMYWYQQKSSQAPKLLFHYYDKDFNNEADTPDNFQSRRPNTSFCFLDIRSPGLGDTAMYLCATSTGLAGVADTQYFGPGTRLTVL.

This clonotype showed up just a few times. The gene calls are TRBV4-1 and TRBJ2-5, with TRBD2 matching 8 bases. With V trimmed by 2 bases and J by 0 bases, 2 bases remained unmatched. CDR1 is MGHRA, CDR2 YSYEKL, per germline. CDR3 length: 15 residues. The CDR3 bases are TGCGCCAGCAGCCAATCGCGGGAGGACCAAGAGACCCAGTACTTC. Its protein product is CASSQSREDQETQYF.

With respect to this clonotype: The junction differs from germline at one of its ends, possibly a read error. The V and J genes are TRBV15 and TRBJ2-1, with unresolved D. The CDR3 loop spans 11 amino acids. Germline-derived CDR1 and CDR2 are LNHNV and YYDKDF (reference sequence). As DNA, the CDR3 is TGTGCCACCAGCACATACAGTGAGCAGTTCTTC. The encoded protein is CATSTYSEQFF.

This clonotype occurred a few times. The chain joins TRBV9 to TRBJ2-7, with D possibly TRBD2 on 5 matching bases. V lost 0 bases, J lost 4 bases, and 11 bases lay in between. Germline-derived CDR1 and CDR2 are SGDLS and YYNGEE. The CDR3 contains 14 residues. CDR3 sequence (DNA): TGTGCCAGCAGCGTAGGTAGCGAAAGGTACGAGCAGTACTTC. Translation: CASSVGSERYEQYF.

This clonotype was observed a few times. This chain joins TRBV15 and TRBJ2-4; 10 nucleotides match TRBD2. Germline values: CDR1 LNHNV, CDR2 YYDKDF (reference sequence). The CDR3 runs 14 residues. V lost 2 bases and J lost 8; bases outside the gene matches: 3. Here the CDR3 DNA reads TGTGCCACCAGCAGAAGCGGGAGGGCAGACATTCAGTACTTC. Protein product: CATSRSGRADIQYF.

The V gene is TRBV6-6, the J gene TRBJ1-6; 8 nucleotides match TRBD1. V lost 5 bases, J lost 9 bases, and 9 bases stayed unmatched. The CDR3 spans 15 residues. Germline V gene data show CDR1 as MNHNY and CDR2 as SVGAGI (reference sequence). The CDR3: CASSTPDRAGSPLHF. The CDR3 region has the DNA TGTGCCAGCAGTACGCCGGACAGGGCGGGTTCACCCCTCCACTTT.

This clonotype was counted many times. The rearrangement joins TRBV6-1 to TRBJ2-5; TRBD2 is a possible D gene (5 bases). In germline, CDR1 is MNHNS, CDR2 SASEGT. Trimming cost V 8 bases and J 2 bases, with 12 bases left between them. The CDR3 has 13 residues. CDR3 bases: TGTGCCAGCGGCCGCCGCGGGCAAGAGACCCAGTACTTC. Protein: CASGRRGQETQYF.

The V call is TRBV20-1, the J call TRBJ1-1, with a weak D call TRBD1 (5 bases). In germline, CDR1 is DFQATT, CDR2 SNEGSKA (reference sequence). Between the trimmed V and J ends, which lost 3 bases and 13 bases, there was a span of 18 bases. The CDR3 contains 12 residues. CDR3 protein: CSASQGGRADFF. The CDR3 nucleotides are TGCAGTGCTAGTCAAGGCGGCAGGGCGGATTTCTTT.

The chain has TRBV14 and TRBJ2-1, with D perhaps TRBD2 (6 bases). CDR1 and CDR2 from the germline V gene are SGHDN and FVKESK. The CDR3 has 17 residues. Trimming shortened V by 4 bases and J by 7 bases, and 23 bases separated the two germline ends. The CDR3 nucleotides read TGTGCCAGCAGCCCCTGGAAGGAGACTAGGAGTAGGAATGAGCAGTTCTTC. Encoded protein: CASSPWKETRSRNEQFF.

Worth noting for this clonotype: One junction end disagrees with the germline gene, perhaps due to a read error. The rearrangement uses TRBV20-1 and TRBJ2-1; 10 nucleotides agree with TRBD2. Germline V CDR1 and CDR2: DFQATT, SNEGSKA (reference sequence). There are 14 residues in the CDR3. DNA for the CDR3: TGCAGTGCGCGGGGACTAGCGAGTTACAAGGAGCAGTTCTTC. Protein product: CSARGLASYKEQFF.

J is TRBJ2-1 and V is TRBV20-1; 11 bases align to TRBD2. The CDR3 consists of 14 residues. V shed 3 bases, J shed 6 bases, and the junction held 4 bases outside the gene matches. CDR1 and CDR2 from the germline V gene are DFQATT and SNEGSKA (reference sequence). The CDR3 DNA reads as TGCAGTGCTAGGGCTAGCGGGAGGTGCAATGAGCAGTTCTTC. Translated: CSARASGRCNEQFF.

In this sample, this clonotype turned up a few times. This chain connects TRBV12-3 or TRBV12-4 to TRBJ2-1, with D possibly matching TRBD2 (6 bases). The CDR3 loop spans 16 amino acids. Trimming took off 6 bases at V and 3 bases at J, with 18 bases between the two ends. The chain's CDR3 is CASRRFGGARYNEQFF. The DNA of the CDR3 is TGTGCCAGCAGGAGGTTTGGCGGGGCCCGCTACAATGAGCAGTTCTTC.

The chain combines TRBV29-1 with TRBJ2-1, with D possibly being TRBD1 or TRBD2 (5 bases each). The CDR3 totals 15 residues. Deletions cut 8 bases from V and 1 base from J, with 18 bases between. CDR1 is SQVTM and CDR2 is ANQGSEA in the germline V gene. In DNA form, the CDR3 reads TGCAGCCCCCTGGGGACCCTTGGGTCCTACAATGAGCAGTTCTTC. Translation: CSPLGTLGSYNEQFF.

This clonotype came up a few times. V usage is TRBV6-2 or TRBV6-3 and J usage is TRBJ2-3, with TRBD2 identical over 10 bases. This CDR3 region has 17 residues. The junction had 8 bases not matched to a gene; V was cut back by 2 bases and J by 3 bases. Germline CDR1 MNHEY, CDR2 SVGEGT. The CDR3 DNA reads as TGTGCCAGCAGTTACCGCGGGCTAGCGGGAGAGACAGATACGCAGTATTTT. Amino acids: CASSYRGLAGETDTQYF.

This clonotype was recorded a few times. The CDR3 DNA sequence: TGTGCCAGCAGCTCACCGGGACTAGCGGGAGGCGGCCGGGACAATGAGCAGTTCTTC. Translating gives CASSSPGLAGGGRDNEQFF. This chain joins TRBV7-8 and TRBJ2-1, with 15 nucleotides matching TRBD2. Per the germline V gene, CDR1 is SGHVS and CDR2 is FQNEAQ. There are 19 residues in the CDR3. Germline trimming cut 4 bases from V and 5 bases from J; bases unmatched to any gene: 12.

The table lists this clonotype with a few counts. V and J are TRBV27 and TRBJ2-5; TRBD1 aligns across 11 bases. The CDR3 loop spans 15 amino acids. The V gene end was trimmed by 5 bases and the J gene end by 5 bases; junction bases not matched to a gene: 7. Germline lookup yields CDR1 MNHEY and CDR2 SMNVEV (reference sequence). The CDR3, as DNA: TGTGCCAGCAGTACAAGGACAGGGGGCCTGGAGACCCAGTACTTC. It encodes CASSTRTGGLETQYF.

This clonotype was found a few times. V gene TRBV6-6 combines with J gene TRBJ2-1, with 12 bases matching TRBD2. Germline V gene sequence: CDR1 MNHNY, CDR2 SVGAGI (reference sequence). J lost 5 bases, V lost 5 bases, and 7 bases had no gene match. There are 16 residues in the CDR3. The CDR3 loop is CASSPGLAGWDNEQFF. The DNA of the CDR3 is TGTGCCAGCAGTCCTGGACTAGCGGGATGGGACAATGAGCAGTTCTTC.

This clonotype has just a few counts. The gene calls are TRBV14 and TRBJ1-1, with a possible D match to TRBD1 (5 bases). The length of the CDR3 is 16 residues. Germline V gives CDR1 SGHDN, CDR2 FVKESK. V lost 1 base to trimming and J lost 1 base, with 13 bases between them. CDR3 sequence: CASSQAVGRANTEAFF. The CDR3 bases are TGTGCCAGCAGCCAAGCGGTGGGCAGGGCGAACACTGAAGCTTTCTTT.

This clonotype was picked up many times. The CDR3 DNA is TGCAGTGCTAGTGGGGGGGCGGTTGAAAAACTGTTTTTT. This gives the protein CSASGGAVEKLFF. The chain uses TRBV20-1 and TRBJ1-4; tentative D call: TRBD1 (6 bases). Germline V CDR1 and CDR2: DFQATT, SNEGSKA (reference sequence). Trimming pared 3 bases from V and 7 bases from J, leaving 12 bases between. This CDR3 comprises 13 residues.

This clonotype is a singleton in its sample. This rearrangement joins TRBV10-3 to TRBJ2-7; the match to TRBD2 covers 7 bases. Germline V lookup: CDR1 ENHRY, CDR2 SYGVKD. The ends lost 2 bases at V and 1 base at J; junction bases unmatched: 8. This CDR3 has 16 amino acids. CDR3: CAISEGRASGSYEQYF. The CDR3 nucleotides are TGTGCCATCAGTGAGGGTCGGGCTAGCGGATCCTACGAGCAGTACTTC.

The V call is TRBV20-1, the J call TRBJ2-5, with a possible D match to TRBD2 (7 bases). The DNA end lines up better with TRBJ2-7; the J call may be wrong. This CDR3 has 15 residues. CDR1 is DFQATT, CDR2 SNEGSKA, per germline (reference sequence). This CDR3 reads CSARGSGGHGREQYF. The CDR3 region has the DNA TGCAGTGCTAGAGGTTCGGGGGGCCACGGTCGCGAGCAGTACTTC.

The chain couples TRBV20-1 to TRBJ2-1, with 9 bases matching TRBD2. This CDR3 has 16 residues. Germline trimming cut 3 bases from V and 4 bases from J; bases unmatched to any gene: 10. The V gene's germline CDR1 is DFQATT and CDR2 SNEGSKA (reference sequence). The CDR3: CSARGGAGGNYNEQFF. The CDR3 DNA is TGCAGTGCTAGGGGCGGTGCGGGAGGGAATTACAATGAGCAGTTCTTC.

This rearrangement joins TRBV29-1 to TRBJ1-1; TRBD1 might be the D (6 bases). The CDR3 length is 15 residues. Germline loops: CDR1 SQVTM, CDR2 ANQGSEA. Trimming left V 8 bases short and J 5 bases short, with 24 bases between. The CDR3 protein is CSCRRPLGGRTEAFF. The CDR3 DNA sequence: TGCAGCTGTCGTCGTCCGTTGGGGGGCCGGACTGAAGCTTTCTTT. Variable domain in full (rest from reference TRBV29-1 and TRBJ1-1): SAVISQKPSRDICQRGTSLTIQCQVDSQVTMMFWYRQQPGQSLTLIATANQGSEATYESGFVIDKFPISRPNLTFSTLTVSNMSPEDSSIYLCSCRRPLGGRTEAFFGQGTRLTVV.

The genes are TRBV7-9 and TRBJ2-7, with no clear D. There are 13 residues in the CDR3. Trimming stripped 1 base from V and 7 bases from J, with 11 bases between. CDR1 SEHNR and CDR2 FQNEAQ come from the germline V gene (reference sequence). This CDR3 is CASSLETSLEQYF. DNA for the CDR3: TGTGCCAGCAGCTTAGAGACATCTTTGGAGCAGTACTTC.

The V gene is TRBV5-1, the J gene TRBJ2-3; D call uncertain. The germline gives CDR1 SGHRS, CDR2 YFSETQ. This CDR3 spans 14 amino acids. V lost 0 bases to trimming and J lost 2 bases, with 7 bases between them. Here the CDR3 reads CASSLVPFTDTQYF. CDR3 nucleotide sequence: TGCGCCAGCAGCTTGGTTCCTTTCACAGATACGCAGTATTTT. Full variable domain (remainder filled in from reference TRBV5-1 and TRBJ2-3): KAGVTQTPRYLIKTRGQQVTLSCSPISGHRSVSWYQQTPGQGLQFLFEYFSETQRNKGNFPGRFSGRQFSNSRSEMNVSTLELGDSALYLCASSLVPFTDTQYFGPGTRLTVL.